This T cell receptor beta chain was captured by sequencing in a study of early T cells in non-severe SARS-CoV-2 infection. CDR3 size: 13 residues. Deletions cut 5 bases from V and 8 bases from J, with 14 bases between. Per germline, CDR1 SGHRS and CDR2 YFSETQ. TCRdb recomputed calls from the 5' RACE reads with MiXCR, one row per CDR3 protein. The sample lists 100,000 to 150,000 distinct CDR3 sequences, under 15% occurring once. At least ten counts were recorded for this clonotype. This clonotype originated in an adult who was a healthcare worker with PCR-confirmed SARS-CoV-2 infection or an uninfected control (not recorded which). The gene calls are TRBV5-1 and TRBJ2-4; TRBD2 might be the D (7 bases). The sequenced sample was whole blood. The CDR3 region has the DNA TGCGCCAGCAGGCCAGGGGAGGGGGACATTCAGTACTTC. As protein: CASRPGEGDIQYF.